This T cell receptor (beta chain) was sequenced in a study of T cell changes during pregnancy in multiple sclerosis. Profiling relied on immunoSEQ multiplex PCR, and the TCRdb table lists in-frame clones only, not all of them. This repertoire shows approximately 30,000 clones, roughly 90% found once; its top ten account for roughly 0.6%. The receptor comes from a female donor in good health, enrolled as a control in a pregnancy study. Sample: CD4+ T cells from peripheral blood mononuclear cells, taken in the first trimester of pregnancy.

The CDR3 is CSVGGSEQYF. CDR3 in DNA: TGCAGCGTTGGTGGTAGCGAGCAGTACTTC. The chain has TRBV29-1 and TRBJ2-7; D gene ambiguous. Trimming pared 4 bases from V and 6 bases from J, leaving 7 bases between. CDR1 is SQVTM and CDR2 is ANQGSEA in the germline V gene. CDR3 length equals 10 residues.